The 10 T cell receptor beta chains below were found in one sample sequenced in a study of blood T cell repertoires in COVID-19. Clones were sequenced by immunoSEQ multiplex PCR, and TCRdb holds only the in-frame ones, with some missing. The sample lists 68,000 or so clones, roughly 84% occurring once. Specimen: peripheral blood. The receptors were sampled from a man between 65 and 80 years old with active or convalescent COVID-19.

In its sample, this clone was seen once. This sequence joins TRBV19 and TRBJ2-5; the match to TRBD1 covers 8 bases. The V segment lost 4 bases and the J segment 1 base; nucleotides outside the gene matches: 8. The CDR3 contains 16 residues. The germline gives CDR1 LNHDA, CDR2 SQIVND (reference sequence). CDR3 DNA: TGTGCCAGTAGTAGTGGTGACAGGGGAATCCAAGAGACCCAGTACTTC. Its protein product is CASSSGDRGIQETQYF.

The chain employs TRBV9 and TRBJ2-1; TRBD2 agrees at 10 bases. This CDR3 is built from 15 residues. J lost 7 bases, V lost 0 bases, and 4 bases had no gene match. CDR1 and CDR2 from the germline V gene are SGDLS and YYNGEE. Written as DNA, the CDR3 is TGTGCCAGCAGCGTAGACAGCGGGAGGGTGAATGAGCAGTTCTTC. Translated, it gives CASSVDSGRVNEQFF.

The chain recombines TRBV29-1 with TRBJ2-1; TRBD2 aligns across 9 bases. With V trimmed by 7 bases and J by 7 bases, 8 bases remained unmatched. The CDR3 length is 13 residues. CDR1 is SQVTM and CDR2 is ANQGSEA in the germline V gene. The CDR3 DNA follows: TGCAGCGGGGAGCGGGGGGTTGGGAATGAGCAGTTCTTC. Translating gives CSGERGVGNEQFF.

This chain joins TRBV10-3 and TRBJ1-4; 7 bases line up with TRBD1. J lost 7 bases, V lost 2 bases, and 4 bases had no gene match. CDR1 is ENHRY and CDR2 is SYGVKD in the germline V gene. The CDR3 consists of 14 residues. The CDR3 sequence is CAISEGTAGEKLFF. CDR3 sequence (DNA): TGTGCCATCAGTGAGGGGACAGCGGGTGAAAAACTGTTTTTT.

The chain couples TRBV7-6 to TRBJ1-1; weak D call: TRBD1 (6 bases). The V end lost 1 base, the J end lost 3 bases, and 9 bases lay between the germline ends. This CDR3 spans 14 amino acids. CDR1 and CDR2 from the germline V gene are SGHVS and FNYEAQ. CDR3 nucleotide sequence: TGTGCCAGCAGCTTAGGCGGGGGCTACACTGAAGCTTTCTTT. Translating it yields CASSLGGGYTEAFF.

The gene calls are TRBV30 and TRBJ2-2, with TRBD1 identical over 10 bases. The CDR3 extends over 15 amino acids. V lost 3 bases and J lost 4; bases outside the gene matches: 5. Germline V lookup: CDR1 GTSNPN, CDR2 SVGIG (reference sequence). Here the CDR3 DNA reads TGTGCCTGGAGCACGGGACAGGGGATCACCGGGGAGCTGTTTTTT. It translates to CAWSTGQGITGELFF.

The table lists this clone with a count of one. CDR3 sequence: CASSVDGRGWSGYTF. CDR3 sequence (DNA): TGTGCCAGCAGCGTAGATGGCAGGGGATGGAGCGGCTACACCTTC. The chain is built from TRBV9 and TRBJ1-2, with a possible D match to TRBD1 (6 bases). Between the trimmed V and J ends, which lost 0 bases and 8 bases, there was a span of 17 bases. The CDR3 has 15 amino acids. Germline V gene lookup returns CDR1 SGDLS and CDR2 YYNGEE.

V is TRBV3-1 (or the pseudogene TRBV3-2) and J is TRBJ2-1; no firm D call. V lost 0 bases to trimming and J lost 2 bases, with 5 bases between them. This CDR3 spans 14 amino acids. From germline, CDR1 is LGHDT and CDR2 YNNKEL (reference sequence). This chain's CDR3 is CASSQDLTYNEQFF. CDR3 nucleotide sequence: TGTGCCAGCAGCCAAGACTTAACCTACAATGAGCAGTTCTTC.

The genes are TRBV6-5 and TRBJ2-4, with 9 bases matching TRBD2. Germline lookup yields CDR1 MNHEY and CDR2 SVGAGI. This CDR3 contains 16 residues. V shed 4 bases and J 4 bases; nucleotides not matched to a gene: 8. In nucleotides, the CDR3 is TGTGCCAGCAGTTCCCTCCCTAGCGGGGATAAAAACATTCAGTACTTC. It yields the protein CASSSLPSGDKNIQYF.

V gene TRBV19 combines with J gene TRBJ2-7; 7 positions match TRBD1. The germline CDR1 and CDR2 sequences are LNHDA and SQIVND (reference sequence). With 4 bases clipped from V and 3 bases from J, the junction kept 6 bases outside the gene matches. The CDR3 has 14 residues. In DNA form, the CDR3 reads TGTGCCAGTAGTAAGACAGGGTTCAGCTACGAGCAGTACTTC. Translated: CASSKTGFSYEQYF.